These 16 T cell receptor beta chains were all obtained from the same sample, sequenced in a study of technical replicates of blood from a few donors. Sequencing used immunoSEQ multiplex PCR; TCRdb keeps in-frame clones, though not all of them. The sample records around 64,000 clones, just under 95% being singletons. Sequenced material: PBMCs. The receptor set was obtained from a human donor in good health. Some clones in this sample may be carry-over from other donors' samples.

V gene TRBV5-1 combines with J gene TRBJ2-5; 12 bases are a match to TRBD2. V was clipped by 3 bases and J by 2 bases; unmatched bases: 5. Germline V gene data show CDR1 as SGHRS and CDR2 as YFSETQ. The CDR3 sequence is 16 residues long. Written as DNA, the CDR3 is TGCGCCAGCAGCTACTTACTAGCGGGGGGACAAGAGACCCAGTACTTC. Protein sequence: CASSYLLAGGQETQYF.

The rearrangement joins TRBV5-1 to TRBJ2-2, with D maybe TRBD2 (7 bases). The V gene's germline CDR1 is SGHRS and CDR2 YFSETQ. There are 15 residues in the CDR3. V lost 4 bases and J 4 bases, leaving 14 bases between the germline ends. The chain's CDR3 is CASSAGGGFTGELFF. The DNA of the CDR3 is TGCGCCAGCAGCGCTGGGGGGGGCTTCACCGGGGAGCTGTTTTTT.

The V call is TRBV6-5, the J call TRBJ2-1; tentative D call: TRBD1 (7 bases). The germline gives CDR1 MNHEY, CDR2 SVGAGI. The CDR3 spans 15 residues. V lost 6 bases and J 8 bases, leaving 20 bases between the germline ends. The chain's CDR3 is CASSSASQGGHEQFF. DNA of the CDR3: TGTGCCAGCAGCTCCGCCTCCCAGGGGGGACATGAGCAGTTCTTC.

The V call is TRBV10-3, the J call TRBJ1-5, with D maybe TRBD1 (6 bases). Trimming pared 4 bases from V and 2 bases from J, leaving 9 bases between. The CDR3 consists of 14 residues. Germline CDR1 and CDR2: ENHRY and SYGVKD. The CDR3 DNA follows: TGTGCCATCAGTGCAGGGGTTGGCAATCAGCCCCAGCATTTT. Amino acid sequence: CAISAGVGNQPQHF.

This rearrangement joins TRBV9 to TRBJ2-3; D is perhaps TRBD2 (6 bases). The CDR3 sequence is 16 residues long. Trimming removed 5 bases from V and 1 base from J, with 17 bases in between. Germline-derived CDR1 and CDR2 are SGDLS and YYNGEE. CDR3: CASSAGLSMGTDTQYF. DNA of the CDR3: TGTGCCAGCAGTGCGGGACTGTCCATGGGCACAGATACGCAGTATTTT.

This chain links TRBV11-1 with TRBJ2-7, with TRBD1 matching 7 bases. V lost 5 bases, J lost 6 bases, and 10 bases stayed unmatched. This CDR3 has 14 amino acids. The V gene's germline CDR1 is SGHAT and CDR2 FQDESV (reference sequence). CDR3 region: CASSPHRGFGEQYF. The CDR3 DNA reads TGTGCCAGCAGCCCCCACAGGGGTTTCGGCGAGCAGTACTTC.

The V call is TRBV18, the J call TRBJ1-1, with a possible D match to TRBD1 (6 bases). With 3 bases removed from V and 0 bases from J, the gap between germline ends came to 14 bases. Germline CDR1 is KGHSH and CDR2 is LQKENI. CDR3 length: 16 amino acids. As DNA, the CDR3 is TGTGCCAGCTCACCCGGATATTCAGGGGTGAACACTGAAGCTTTCTTT. Translation: CASSPGYSGVNTEAFF.

This clone has just one count. The chain employs TRBV5-1 and TRBJ2-7; 13 nucleotides agree with TRBD2. V shed 2 bases, J shed 3 bases, and the junction held 11 bases outside the gene matches. The CDR3 covers 18 residues. CDR1 is SGHRS, CDR2 YFSETQ, per germline. The chain's CDR3 is CASSFGTSGASYIYEQYF. The CDR3 DNA sequence: TGCGCCAGCAGCTTCGGGACTAGCGGGGCCTCCTATATCTACGAGCAGTACTTC.

This sequence joins TRBV19 and TRBJ1-5; D call uncertain. The germline V gene encodes CDR1 LNHDA and CDR2 SQIVND (reference sequence). The V end was cut by 2 bases, the J end by 4 bases, with 12 bases between. This CDR3 has 15 amino acids. For the CDR3, the DNA is TGTGCCAGTAGTATAACGCCGGCGCGGAATCAGCCCCAGCATTTT. Translated: CASSITPARNQPQHF. The whole variable domain, remainder taken from reference TRBV19 and TRBJ1-5, is DGGITQSPKYLFRKEGQNVTLSCEQNLNHDAMYWYRQDPGQGLRLIYYSQIVNDFQKGDIAEGYSVSREKKESFPLTVTSAQKNPTAFYLCASSITPARNQPQHFGDGTRLSIL.

The rearrangement uses TRBV29-1 and TRBJ2-3; 11 bases are shared with TRBD2. Germline V gene sequence: CDR1 SQVTM, CDR2 ANQGSEA. Trimming at V came to 4 bases and at J to 2 bases, leaving 5 bases not matched to a gene. The CDR3 has 15 amino acids. In DNA, the CDR3 is TGCAGCGTTGGACCTAGCGGGGGGAACACAGATACGCAGTATTTT. Translated: CSVGPSGGNTDTQYF.

This rearrangement joins TRBV30 to TRBJ1-1; maybe TRBD1 (5 bases). CDR3 length equals 12 residues. CDR1 GTSNPN and CDR2 SVGIG come from the germline V gene (reference sequence). V lost 7 bases, J lost 0 bases, and 9 bases lay in between. Here the CDR3 DNA reads TGTGCCTTGCAGGGCATGAACACTGAAGCTTTCTTT. This encodes CALQGMNTEAFF.

Only one count was recorded for this clone. The rearrangement joins TRBV5-1 to TRBJ2-5; possibly TRBD1 for D (6 bases). The germline V gene has CDR1 SGHRS and CDR2 YFSETQ. The CDR3 has 17 residues. The V and J ends lost 0 bases and 0 bases respectively, with 15 bases between them. Here the CDR3 DNA reads TGCGCCAGCAGCTTGGCCCGGCAGGGGAAGTACCAAGAGACCCAGTACTTC. It translates to CASSLARQGKYQETQYF.

The chain recombines TRBV10-3 with TRBJ1-5; D unresolved. Per the germline V gene, CDR1 is ENHRY and CDR2 is SYGVKD. This CDR3 has 16 amino acids. V dropped 0 bases and J dropped 0 bases, with 9 bases sitting between them. The CDR3 region has the DNA TGTGCCATCAGTGAGTCCGGAGGTTATAGCAATCAGCCCCAGCATTTT. Translation gives CAISESGGYSNQPQHF.

The chain is built from TRBV5-6 and TRBJ2-3; the D gene is possibly TRBD2 (6 bases). Germline V lookup: CDR1 SGHDT, CDR2 YYEEEE. The germline V and J ends were trimmed by 0 bases and 2 bases, with 10 bases remaining between them. CDR3 length: 15 amino acids. The CDR3 DNA is TGTGCCAGCAGCTTGGCGGTAGCGGTCACAGATACGCAGTATTTT. Residues: CASSLAVAVTDTQYF.

The CDR3 reads CASSLTGGPVRGSPLHF. CDR3 bases: TGTGCCAGCAGCCTTACGGGGGGGCCCGTAAGGGGATCACCCCTCCACTTT. The gene calls are TRBV11-2 and TRBJ1-6; perhaps TRBD1 as D (6 bases). The CDR3 extends over 17 amino acids. The V end was cut by 5 bases, the J end by 10 bases, with 24 bases between. CDR1 is SGHAT and CDR2 is FQNNGV in the germline V gene.

Ten or more counts support this clone. The chain is built from TRBV30 and TRBJ2-7; 9 bases align to TRBD1. CDR3 size: 12 residues. V gave up 7 bases and J gave up 5 bases; unmatched junction bases: 6. CDR1 GTSNPN and CDR2 SVGIG come from the germline V gene (reference sequence). CDR3 sequence reads: CAFGQGNHEQYF. The CDR3 DNA is TGTGCCTTTGGACAGGGGAACCACGAGCAGTACTTC.